This TCR beta chain was retrieved from a study of graft-versus-host responses after intestinal transplantation (dated by TCRdb to the early 2020s). Regarding the research as a whole: Multivisceral, liver-intestinal, or isolated intestinal transplants were received by the recipients. All recipients received anti-thymocyte globulin induction followed by maintenance tacrolimus and steroids for roughly three years. Donor T cell macrochimerism was defined as a peak of at least 4% donor T cells among recipient peripheral blood mononuclear cells. Samples from a few later patients were sequenced in-house on an Illumina MiSeq with MiXCR processing rather than by the commercial service. To identify alloreactive clones, pre-transplant mixed lymphocyte reaction products were sequenced and then compared with unstimulated pre-transplant donor and recipient T cells. A cohort of roughly 25 intestinal transplant recipients, including one retransplant, was enrolled, and a few patients lacking pretransplant specimens were excluded. Bulk TCR-beta CDR3 sequencing was used to track graft-versus-host and host-versus-graft alloreactive T cell clones in the graft, circulation and bone marrow after intestinal transplantation.

Receptor amplification or capture employed the immunoSEQ multiplex PCR assay. For most patients, genomic DNA was isolated with the Qiagen DNeasy Blood and Tissue Kit and sent frozen to Adaptive Biotechnologies for TCR sequencing. High-throughput TCR-beta CDR3 sequencing of genomic DNA from most patients was performed by Adaptive Biotechnologies. On the study's bioinformatics: Adaptive's ImmunoSEQ software was the source of the TCR sequencing data for fewer than 20 patients, while a few other patients were processed with MiXCR and VDJtools. To correct CD4 versus CD8 sorting errors, sequences present in both subsets at a frequency ratio below 5:1 were removed. CDR3 nucleotide sequences shared between donor and recipient were removed because the origin of such sequences could not be assigned. At least 2-fold expansion over unstimulated cells and a minimum CFSE-low frequency of 0.002% (template counts) or 0.001% (read counts) were required for clones to be classified as alloreactive. Clones were considered mappable if detected in sequenced pre-transplant spleen, lymph node, or MLR CFSE-low populations of the donor or recipient. Cumulative frequency of alloreactive clones was calculated as a percentage of all sequences weighted by copy number. Here the immuneACCESS table is served through TCRdb, limited to in-frame sequences with V and J called. Missing clones are a known gap in these copies; in checked studies unresolved V genes cover under half, and the rest lacks a known reason. That table is the source of V, J and clone size, and D and trimming were worked out from the DNA. The sample includes more than 65,000 clones, with about 89% observed a single time. The leading ten clones occupy roughly 0.32% of the sample.

The investigation overall reported the following: In patients with donor T cell macrochimerism, the allografts had high GvH to HvG T cell clonal ratios. The relatively low number and heterogeneity of intestinal transplant patients limited the conclusions. Peak levels of circulating GvH clones were associated with declines in HvG clones early after transplant. GvH clones turned up in recipient bone marrow, with some appearing earlier in ileal mucosa or blood, a pattern consistent with an intestinal mucosal origin.

Remarks on this clone: There is no known antigen for this receptor. One base away there is no much larger clone; base qualities are not given.

In the paper's terms, the time point label means: cells obtained before transplantation from donor or recipient. CD3+CD4+ and CD3+CD8+ populations were FACS-sorted from unstimulated pre-transplant donor and recipient cells taken from spleen or lymph nodes. The CDR3 spans 14 residues, from the cysteine through the phenylalanine. This entry keeps only the CDR3 DNA: 42 bases, framed from base 1. Relative to germline, V is 5 bases shorter and J is 7 bases shorter, with 15 bases between their ends. In the germline V gene, CDR1 corresponds to SGHRS and CDR2 to YFSETQ. This clonotype originated in a human donor who received an intestinal transplant. The chain is assembled from TRBV5-1 and TRBJ1-4, with TRBD1 tentatively as D gene (6 bases match). The material sequenced was unstimulated CD4+ T cells sorted from spleen or lymph node cells, taken before intestinal transplant. The nucleotide sequence reads as follows: TGCGCCAGCAGACCGGGCCCGGACAGTGAAAAACTGTTTTTT. This is translated as CASRPGPDSEKLFF.